These 2 T cell receptor beta chains share one sample of origin, sequenced in a study of blood T cells in healthy people across ages. A second PCR of about 6 to 12 cycles used a sample-barcoded 5' primer and a J-beta primer mix. TCRdb processed the 5' RACE reads anew with MiXCR; each CDR3 protein has one entry. The sample shows approximately 730,000 distinct CDR3 sequences, roughly 50% of them seen only once. Sequenced sample: blood. All receptors derive from a man of 80 years or more in good health.

This clonotype was detected a few times. The gene calls are TRBV4-2 and TRBJ2-7, with 7 nucleotides matching TRBD2. Germline V gene data show CDR1 as LGHNA and CDR2 as YNFKEQ. Germline trimming cut 0 bases from V and 3 bases from J; bases unmatched to any gene: 5. The CDR3 has 15 residues. The CDR3 nucleotides read TGTGCCAGCAGCCAAGACTCTAGCGGAAACTACGAGCAGTACTTC. Amino acid sequence: CASSQDSSGNYEQYF.

This rearrangement joins TRBV27 to TRBJ1-2; 8 bases match TRBD1. CDR1 is MNHEY and CDR2 is SMNVEV in the germline V gene (reference sequence). The J segment lost 9 bases and the V segment lost 5 bases, leaving 14 bases of the junction unmatched. The CDR3 is made up of 15 amino acids. The CDR3 region is CASSPDRGIRMRYTF. CDR3 DNA: TGTGCCAGCAGTCCCGACAGGGGAATCCGTATGCGCTACACCTTC.